This is a list of T cell receptor beta chains from one sample in a study of blood T cell repertoires in COVID-19. Profiled with immunoSEQ multiplex PCR; TCRdb holds only in-frame clones, not every one. The sample has approximately 22,000 clones, around four fifths seen once. The sequencing sample was made of peripheral blood. The receptor set was obtained from a woman in her 70s with COVID-19, enrolled during active disease. The CDR3 runs from the conserved cysteine through the conserved F or W. D genes are given only for firm matches. Not every row has a clone size; where given, it reads once, few, many or a size class.

V	D	size	J	CDR3	DNA
TRBV2	TRBD1	.	TRBJ2-2	CASSRDRANTGELFF	TGTGCCAGCAGCCGGGACAGGGCGAACACCGGGGAGCTGTTTTTT
TRBV7-2	.	.	TRBJ2-5	CASSLGSSLGGTQYF	TGTGCCAGCAGCTTAGGGTCTAGCCTAGGGGGGACCCAGTACTTC
TRBV4-3	TRBD1	.	TRBJ2-1	CASSHSGGNYNEQFF	TGCGCCAGCAGCCACTCAGGGGGCAACTACAATGAGCAGTTCTTC
TRBV5-4	TRBD2	.	TRBJ2-1	CASSLLAGGSSYNEQFF	TGTGCCAGCAGCTTACTAGCGGGGGGTAGCTCCTACAATGAGCAGTTCTTC
TRBV24-1	.	.	TRBJ2-2	CATSDSHFRDVGELFF	TGTGCCACCAGTGACTCCCACTTTCGGGATGTCGGGGAGCTGTTTTTT
TRBV19	TRBD1	.	TRBJ1-5	CASTLDRVVTQPQHF	TGTGCCAGCACCCTGGACAGGGTGGTGACTCAGCCCCAGCATTTT
TRBV11-2	.	once	TRBJ1-1	CASSAGGTGTEAFF	TGTGCCAGCAGTGCGGGGGGGACGGGCACTGAAGCTTTCTTT
TRBV11-2	.	.	TRBJ1-5	CASSHTGSNQPQHF	TGTGCCAGCAGTCATACAGGAAGCAATCAGCCCCAGCATTTT
TRBV20-1	TRBD1	.	TRBJ1-2	CRAGGGYGYTF	TGCAGAGCAGGGGGAGGCTATGGCTACACCTTC
TRBV19	.	.	TRBJ1-2	CATSGQKYGYTF	TGTGCCACCTCCGGACAGAAGTATGGCTACACCTTC
TRBV7-3	.	.	TRBJ2-4	CASSPGGVQEGIQYF	TGTGCCAGCAGCCCCGGCGGGGTCCAGGAGGGCATTCAGTACTTC
TRBV18	.	.	TRBJ1-1	CASSPRDTEAFF	TGTGCCAGCTCACCCCGGGACACTGAAGCTTTCTTT
TRBV18	.	.	TRBJ1-3	CASSPQGQGNTIYF	TGTGCCAGCTCACCACAGGGGCAAGGAAACACCATATATTTT
TRBV12-5	TRBD1	.	TRBJ1-4	CASGWPPVDRVGMTNEKLFF	TGTGCTAGTGGTTGGCCCCCAGTCGACAGGGTAGGTATGACTAATGAAAAACTGTTTTTT
TRBV11-2	.	.	TRBJ2-1	CASSLGEDEQFF	TGTGCCAGCAGCTTAGGGGAGGATGAGCAGTTCTTC
TRBV12-3/TRBV12-4	.	.	TRBJ2-2	CASSFLDELFF	TGTGCCAGCAGTTTCCTAGACGAGCTGTTTTTT
TRBV7-2	.	.	TRBJ1-3	CASSLAGHSGNTIYF	TGTGCCAGCAGCTTAGCAGGACACTCTGGAAACACCATATATTTT
TRBV6-2/TRBV6-3	.	.	TRBJ1-5	CASSPGKNLHQPQHF	TGTGCCAGCAGTCCCGGGAAGAACCTCCATCAGCCCCAGCATTTT
TRBV19	.	.	TRBJ1-4	CASSIDGGTNEKLFF	TGTGCCAGTAGTATAGACGGAGGAACTAATGAAAAACTGTTTTTT
TRBV19	.	.	TRBJ1-2	CASSIAGSRNYGYTF	TGTGCCAGTAGTATAGCAGGGTCGCGTAACTATGGCTACACCTTC
TRBV19	TRBD1	.	TRBJ1-2	CASSIDLRGQFYGYTF	TGTGCCAGTAGTATAGATCTTAGGGGACAGTTCTATGGCTACACCTTC
TRBV6-1	.	.	TRBJ1-1	CASSEGGPTEAFF	TGTGCCAGCAGTGAAGGGGGGCCCACTGAAGCTTTCTTT
TRBV7-2	TRBD1	.	TRBJ1-5	CASSLVGTGGLPQHF	TGTGCCAGCAGCTTAGTGGGGACAGGGGGCCTGCCCCAGCATTTT
TRBV6-5	.	.	TRBJ1-4	CASSPATNEKLFF	TGTGCCAGCAGTCCGGCAACTAATGAAAAACTGTTTTTT
TRBV7-2	.	.	TRBJ2-3	CASHRVATDTQYF	TGTGCCAGCCACCGGGTAGCCACAGATACGCAGTATTTT
TRBV7-2	TRBD1	.	TRBJ2-6	CASSLAGTGASGANVLTF	TGTGCCAGCAGCTTAGCCGGGACAGGGGCATCTGGGGCCAACGTCCTGACTTTC
TRBV2	.	once	TRBJ1-5	CASSPWGLISNQPQHF	TGTGCCAGCAGTCCTTGGGGGCTTATAAGCAATCAGCCCCAGCATTTT